This TCR beta chain emerged from a study of T cells after yellow fever vaccination. Looking at the study overall: Preparation of the low-cell-number fractions used SMART-Seq v4 Ultra Low Input.

Overall study findings and caveats: Overall, a small share of clonotypes was seen in both CD4 and CD8 compartments. FACS-sorted repertoires might harbor abundant contaminating clonotypes from the bulk population. Post-booster reappearance was seen for most primary-vaccination clones (around 97% CD4, roughly 88% CD8).

MiXCR, run by TCRdb on the 5' RACE reads, gives a single entry per CDR3 protein. The sample contains about 140,000 distinct CDR3 sequences, about 7% of which appear only once. The sample holds many counts of this clonotype. As yet, its antigen is unknown. The J segment lost 4 bases and the V segment lost 5 bases, leaving 5 bases of the junction unmatched. Germline CDR1 reads SGHRS; CDR2 reads YFSETQ. The CDR3 is 14 residues long. V and J are TRBV5-1 and TRBJ2-3; 9 nucleotides align to TRBD1. Sequenced here: CD4+ T cells sorted from PBMCs, sampled 10 days after the yellow fever booster vaccination. The clonotype comes from a young man who received the YFV17D yellow fever vaccine. CDR3 in amino acids: CASSPGTGSDTQYF. CDR3 sequence (DNA): TGCGCCAGCAGTCCCGGGACAGGGTCAGATACGCAGTATTTT.